The 26 T cell receptor beta chains given below trace back to one sample, sequenced in a study of human T cells and chemical hapten exposure. The library put unique molecular identifiers onto individual cDNA molecules. One entry per CDR3 protein, called by TCRdb with MiXCR from the reads. The table has about 120,000 distinct CDR3 sequences, over 7% seen once. The study extracted total RNA from unfractionated whole blood. The source material was whole blood. These receptors originate from a human donor in good health. Some clones in this sample may be carry-over from other donors' samples.

This clonotype occurred many times. The chain combines TRBV20-1 with TRBJ1-2, with D possibly matching TRBD1 (6 bases). The V end lost 0 bases, the J end lost 2 bases, and 13 bases lay between the germline ends. The CDR3 runs 15 residues. The germline CDR1 and CDR2 sequences are DFQATT and SNEGSKA (reference sequence). The CDR3 is CSAREKDRTNYGYTF. CDR3 coding DNA: TGCAGTGCTAGAGAAAAGGACAGAACCAACTATGGCTACACCTTC.

The sample holds many counts of this clonotype. The chain recombines TRBV18 with TRBJ1-5, with a possible D match to TRBD1 (5 bases). CDR3 length: 16 residues. Germline CDR1 reads KGHSH; CDR2 reads LQKENI. Between the trimmed V and J ends, which lost 0 bases and 2 bases, there was a span of 11 bases. CDR3 coding DNA: TGTGCCAGCTCACCACCGGGAACAGGTCGCAATCAGCCCCAGCATTTT. This translates into CASSPPGTGRNQPQHF.

The gene calls are TRBV6-1 and TRBJ2-1, with no clear D. The V end lost 3 bases, the J end lost 9 bases, and 12 bases lay between the germline ends. Germline V lookup: CDR1 MNHNS, CDR2 SASEGT. This CDR3 comprises 13 residues. The CDR3 bases are TGTGCCAGCAGTGATCGAAGTTCAAGTGAGCAGTTCTTC. It translates to CASSDRSSSEQFF.

This clonotype was picked up many times. The chain uses TRBV4-1 and TRBJ2-5; D may be TRBD1 or TRBD2 (5 bases each). Per germline, CDR1 MGHRA and CDR2 YSYEKL. Between the trimmed V and J ends, which lost 4 bases and 1 base, there was a span of 7 bases. This CDR3 has 13 residues. The CDR3 reads CASSLGTQETQYF. The CDR3 DNA is TGCGCCAGCAGCCTCGGGACCCAAGAGACCCAGTACTTC.

The chain uses TRBV11-3 and TRBJ2-3; 14 bases line up with TRBD2. The germline V gene encodes CDR1 SGHNT and CDR2 YENEEA. V gave up 6 bases and J gave up 6 bases; unmatched junction bases: 5. The length of the CDR3 is 15 residues. In DNA, the CDR3 is TGTGCCAGCAGTTCCGGACTAGCGGGGGGTGATACGCAGTATTTT. Protein product: CASSSGLAGGDTQYF.

The chain couples TRBV21-1 to TRBJ2-5; the tabulated D call, TRBD1, remains unverified against the DNA. TRBV21-1 is an annotated pseudogene. The CDR3 totals 12 residues. The CDR3 reads CASRGREGTQYF. The DNA for the CDR3 is TGTGCCAGCAGGGGGCGGGAAGGGACCCAGTACTTC.

This clonotype has a handful of counts. The chain is built from TRBV7-8 and TRBJ2-3; 12 bases are shared with TRBD2. Trimming cost V 4 bases and J 0 bases; bases outside gene matches: 5. Looked up from germline, CDR1 is SGHVS and CDR2 is FQNEAQ. This CDR3 spans 17 amino acids. CDR3: CASSSGTSGPSTDTQYF. The CDR3 DNA is TGTGCCAGCAGCTCCGGGACTAGCGGGCCTAGCACAGATACGCAGTATTTT.

This clonotype was counted a few times. The gene calls are TRBV12-5 and TRBJ1-5; TRBD1 matches at 7 bases. The CDR3 length is 20 residues. The germline gives CDR1 LGHNT, CDR2 FRNRAP. V lost 0 bases and J lost 0; bases outside the gene matches: 14. The CDR3 reads CASGLVVPIPGQYSNQPQHF. CDR3 bases: TGTGCTAGTGGTTTGGTGGTACCGATCCCGGGACAGTATAGCAATCAGCCCCAGCATTTT. Together with reference TRBV12-5 and TRBJ1-5, the CDR3 gives the full variable domain: DARVTQTPRHKVTEMGQEVTMRCQPILGHNTVFWYRQTMMQGLELLAYFRNRAPLDDSGMPKDRFSAEMPDATLATLKIQPSEPRDSAVYFCASGLVVPIPGQYSNQPQHFGDGTRLSIL.

This clonotype was detected ten times or more. The chain carries TRBV10-3 and TRBJ2-1, with D possibly being TRBD2 (6 bases). The V gene's germline CDR1 is ENHRY and CDR2 SYGVKD. CDR3 size: 17 residues. The V end was cut by 0 bases, the J end by 6 bases, with 18 bases between. CDR3 loop: CAISESKAGLAINEQFF. DNA for the CDR3: TGTGCCATCAGTGAGTCGAAGGCGGGTCTAGCGATCAATGAGCAGTTCTTC.

Ten or more counts support this clonotype. The chain recombines TRBV20-1 with TRBJ1-5, with D unresolved. This CDR3 spans 11 amino acids. Germline values: CDR1 DFQATT, CDR2 SNEGSKA (reference sequence). V was trimmed by 0 bases and J by 13 bases, leaving 10 bases between them. The CDR3 region is CSARDGGAQHF. DNA of the CDR3: TGCAGTGCTAGAGACGGCGGAGCACAGCATTTT.

This clonotype was found a few times. This chain links TRBV27 with TRBJ2-7; no clear D. The CDR3 runs to 15 residues. The ends were cut back, 5 bases at V and 3 bases at J, with 17 bases in the middle. CDR1 MNHEY and CDR2 SMNVEV come from the germline V gene (reference sequence). The CDR3 DNA reads TGTGCCAGCAGTCCAGCAGGCAGGACCCTCTACGAGCAGTACTTC. Its protein product is CASSPAGRTLYEQYF.

This clonotype appeared a few times. The chain joins TRBV2 to TRBJ1-1, with TRBD1 identical over 10 bases. This CDR3 comprises 17 residues. V trimming: 5 bases; J trimming: 5 bases; junction bases outside the gene matches: 14. The germline CDR1 and CDR2 sequences are SNHLY and FYNNEI. The CDR3 nucleotides read TGTGCCAGCAGTCCCCCCGCCGGGACAGGGGTCGGGACTGAAGCTTTCTTT. Translating it yields CASSPPAGTGVGTEAFF.

The genes are TRBV3-1 and TRBJ2-4; the D gene is possibly TRBD1 (6 bases). V was cut by 1 base and J by 7 bases, with 14 bases left in between. Germline V CDR1 and CDR2: LGHDT, YNNKEL (reference sequence). CDR3 length equals 15 residues. As DNA, the CDR3 is TGTGCCAGCAGCCAAGTACAGGGCCAAGGGAACATTCAGTACTTC. Its protein product is CASSQVQGQGNIQYF.

This clonotype was recorded a few times. The J gene is TRBJ2-5, the V gene TRBV19; 8 nucleotides align to TRBD1. From germline, CDR1 is LNHDA and CDR2 SQIVND (reference sequence). The V gene end was trimmed by 10 bases and the J gene end by 3 bases; junction bases not matched to a gene: 10. This CDR3 region has 14 residues. The chain's CDR3 is CATSTKQGEETQYF. The CDR3 DNA reads TGTGCCACCTCGACTAAACAGGGGGAAGAGACCCAGTACTTC.

In its sample, this clonotype was seen many times. The J gene is TRBJ1-2, the V gene TRBV9; the D is unclear. This CDR3 is 15 amino acids long. V dropped 0 bases and J dropped 8 bases, with 17 bases sitting between them. The V gene's germline CDR1 is SGDLS and CDR2 YYNGEE. CDR3: CASSVGPAPTGGYTF. In nucleotides, the CDR3 is TGTGCCAGCAGCGTAGGTCCAGCACCGACTGGGGGCTACACCTTC.

The chain recombines TRBV6-6 with TRBJ2-7; tentative D call: TRBD1 (5 bases). In germline, CDR1 is MNHNY, CDR2 SVGAGI (reference sequence). The V end lost 0 bases, the J end lost 7 bases, and 10 bases lay between the germline ends. This CDR3 region has 13 residues. The DNA for the CDR3 is TGTGCCAGCAGTTACTCTTCAGGGTTTGAGCAGTACTTC. Encoded protein: CASSYSSGFEQYF.

J is TRBJ2-3 and V is TRBV2; TRBD2 agrees at 8 bases. V was clipped by 8 bases and J by 1 base; unmatched bases: 8. Looked up from germline, CDR1 is SNHLY and CDR2 is FYNNEI. This CDR3 is 15 amino acids long. CDR3 bases: TGTGCCAGCTGCAAAGGAGCGGGGGGCACAGATACGCAGTATTTT. Translation gives CASCKGAGGTDTQYF.

V gene TRBV15 combines with J gene TRBJ1-5; D is ambiguous. The length of the CDR3 is 18 residues. Germline V CDR1 and CDR2: LNHNV, YYDKDF (reference sequence). Deletions cut 4 bases from V and 0 bases from J, with 19 bases between. The CDR3 region has the DNA TGTGCCACCAGCATAGACCTGAACGGATACTATAGCAATCAGCCCCAGCATTTT. This encodes CATSIDLNGYYSNQPQHF.

This clonotype was observed many times. The chain recombines TRBV25-1 with TRBJ2-7; tentatively, D is TRBD2 (5 bases). The germline V and J ends were trimmed by 4 bases and 2 bases, with 12 bases remaining between them. Looked up from germline, CDR1 is MGHDK and CDR2 is SYGVNS. The CDR3 length is 14 residues. This CDR3 reads CASSVAGITYEQYF. In DNA form, the CDR3 reads TGTGCCAGCAGTGTCGCCGGGATTACCTACGAGCAGTACTTC.

The table lists this clonotype with a few counts. V gene TRBV10-3 combines with J gene TRBJ1-1; D possibly corresponds to TRBD1 (6 bases). The CDR3 length is 14 residues. V lost 6 bases and J lost 0, with 11 bases in between. From germline, CDR1 is ENHRY and CDR2 SYGVKD. CDR3 protein: CAISRTALNTEAFF. The DNA of the CDR3 is TGTGCCATCAGCCGGACAGCCCTGAACACTGAAGCTTTCTTT.

This chain links TRBV10-3 with TRBJ2-4; D perhaps matches TRBD1 (5 bases). V was shortened by 3 bases and J by 1 base, with 10 bases between the two germline ends. The CDR3 is made up of 15 amino acids. Germline-derived CDR1 and CDR2 are ENHRY and SYGVKD. CDR3 DNA sequence: TGTGCCATCAGTGAAGGGGATCGGGCCAAAAACATTCAGTACTTC. Its protein product is CAISEGDRAKNIQYF.

The J gene is TRBJ2-1, the V gene TRBV6-5, with D possibly TRBD1 on 5 matching bases. The CDR3 extends over 12 amino acids. Germline loops: CDR1 MNHEY, CDR2 SVGAGI. Trimming stripped 6 bases from V and 3 bases from J, with 6 bases between. CDR3 DNA sequence: TGTGCCAGCAGCCAGGGCTACAATGAGCAGTTCTTC. Translated: CASSQGYNEQFF.

This clonotype was observed at least ten times. The CDR3 DNA follows: TGTGCCAGCAGCTTAGGAGGACAGGGTCCAACTAATGAAAAACTGTTTTTT. Amino acid sequence: CASSLGGQGPTNEKLFF. The chain recombines TRBV7-8 with TRBJ1-4, with 8 bases aligning to TRBD1. Trimming at V came to 1 base and at J to 0 bases, leaving 4 bases not matched to a gene. The CDR3 contains 17 residues. CDR1 and CDR2 from the germline V gene are SGHVS and FQNEAQ. The entire variable domain, with the rest obtained from reference TRBV7-8 and TRBJ1-4, is as follows: GAGVSQSPRYKVAKRGQDVALRCDPISGHVSLFWYQQALGQGPEFLTYFQNEAQLDKSGLPSDRFFAERPEGSVSTLKIQRTQQEDSAVYLCASSLGGQGPTNEKLFFGSGTQLSVL.

The J gene is TRBJ2-7, the V gene TRBV29-1; a weak D match, TRBD1 (6 bases). CDR3 length: 15 residues. CDR1 is SQVTM, CDR2 ANQGSEA, per germline. V dropped 0 bases and J dropped 2 bases, with 14 bases sitting between them. CDR3: CSVEDRGRGPYEQYF. CDR3 sequence (DNA): TGCAGCGTTGAAGATCGGGGCAGGGGACCCTACGAGCAGTACTTC.

This clonotype was seen repeatedly, ten times or more. This rearrangement joins TRBV7-2 to TRBJ1-3; D gene unclear. The germline V gene encodes CDR1 SGHTA and CDR2 FQGNSA. V lost 3 bases and J lost 4, with 10 bases in between. The CDR3 sequence is 14 residues long. CDR3 nucleotides: TGTGCCAGCAGCTTTAGGGAGCCCGGAAACACCATATATTTT. It codes for CASSFREPGNTIYF.

This clonotype showed up many times. The CDR3 loop is CASSGQGASYNSPLHF. The CDR3, as DNA: TGTGCCAGCAGTGGACAGGGGGCGTCCTATAATTCACCCCTCCACTTT. V usage is TRBV2 and J usage is TRBJ1-6; 10 bases line up with TRBD1. The germline V gene has CDR1 SNHLY and CDR2 FYNNEI. The CDR3 runs 16 residues. V gave up 4 bases and J gave up 1 base; unmatched junction bases: 1.